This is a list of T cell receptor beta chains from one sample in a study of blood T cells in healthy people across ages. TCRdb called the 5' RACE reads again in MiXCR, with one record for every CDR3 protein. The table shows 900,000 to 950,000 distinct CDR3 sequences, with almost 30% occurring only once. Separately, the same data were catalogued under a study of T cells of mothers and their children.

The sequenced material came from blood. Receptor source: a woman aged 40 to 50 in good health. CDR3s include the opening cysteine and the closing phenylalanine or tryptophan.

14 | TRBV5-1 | CASSPGGGRGEAFF
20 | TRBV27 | CASSSKRPGLAGAGWDTQYF
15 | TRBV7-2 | CASSLSPGQNYGYTF
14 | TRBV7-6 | CASSIGGSTYEQYF
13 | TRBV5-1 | CTSSGNTWSEAFF
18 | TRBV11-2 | CASSLGSLAGGPQETQYF
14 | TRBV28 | CASTKGDRAYEQYF
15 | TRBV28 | CASNPGTGLWDTQYF
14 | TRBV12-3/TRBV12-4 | CASSLGTGGYEQFF
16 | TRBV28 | CASRDDGTPKGTEAFF